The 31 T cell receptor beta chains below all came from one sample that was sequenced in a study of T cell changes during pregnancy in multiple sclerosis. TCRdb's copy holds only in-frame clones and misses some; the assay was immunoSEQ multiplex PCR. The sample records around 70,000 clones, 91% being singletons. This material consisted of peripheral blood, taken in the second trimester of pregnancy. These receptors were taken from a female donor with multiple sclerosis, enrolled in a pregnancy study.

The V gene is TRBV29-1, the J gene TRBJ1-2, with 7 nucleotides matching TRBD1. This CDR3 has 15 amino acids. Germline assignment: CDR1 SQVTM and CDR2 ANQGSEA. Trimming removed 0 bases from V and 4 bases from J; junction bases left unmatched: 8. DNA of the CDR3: TGCAGCGTTGAAGATAGTGGACAGGCATCCTATGGCTACACCTTC. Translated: CSVEDSGQASYGYTF.

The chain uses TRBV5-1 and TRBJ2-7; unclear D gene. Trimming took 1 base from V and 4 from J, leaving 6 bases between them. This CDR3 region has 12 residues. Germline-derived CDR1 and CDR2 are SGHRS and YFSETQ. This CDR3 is CASSLSGYEQYF. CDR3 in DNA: TGCGCCAGCAGCTTGTCGGGTTACGAGCAGTACTTC.

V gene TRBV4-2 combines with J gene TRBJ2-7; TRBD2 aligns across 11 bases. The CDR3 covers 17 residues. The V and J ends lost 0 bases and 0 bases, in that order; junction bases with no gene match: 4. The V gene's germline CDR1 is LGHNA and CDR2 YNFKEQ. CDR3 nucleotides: TGTGCCAGCAGCCAAGAACCTAGCGGGGGGATCTCCTACGAGCAGTACTTC. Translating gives CASSQEPSGGISYEQYF.

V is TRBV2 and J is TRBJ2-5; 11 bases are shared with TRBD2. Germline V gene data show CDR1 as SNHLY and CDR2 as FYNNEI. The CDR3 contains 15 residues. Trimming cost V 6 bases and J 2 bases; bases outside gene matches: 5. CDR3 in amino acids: CASSATSGAQETQYF. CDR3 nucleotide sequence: TGTGCCAGCAGCGCGACTAGCGGGGCTCAAGAGACCCAGTACTTC.

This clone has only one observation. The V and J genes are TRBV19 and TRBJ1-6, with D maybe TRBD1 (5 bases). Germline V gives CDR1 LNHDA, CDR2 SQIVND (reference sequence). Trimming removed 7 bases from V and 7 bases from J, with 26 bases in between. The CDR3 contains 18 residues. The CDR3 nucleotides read TGTGCCAGTACCCCGTCTGTCGGCAGGGTTTCAGGGAATTCACCCCTCCACTTT. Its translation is CASTPSVGRVSGNSPLHF.

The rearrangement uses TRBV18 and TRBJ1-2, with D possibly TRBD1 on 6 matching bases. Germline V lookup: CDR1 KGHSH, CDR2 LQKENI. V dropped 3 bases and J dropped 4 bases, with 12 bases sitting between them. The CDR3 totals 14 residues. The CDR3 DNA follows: TGTGCCAGCTCACCGGCGGGGGCTGGCTATGGCTACACCTTC. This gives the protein CASSPAGAGYGYTF.

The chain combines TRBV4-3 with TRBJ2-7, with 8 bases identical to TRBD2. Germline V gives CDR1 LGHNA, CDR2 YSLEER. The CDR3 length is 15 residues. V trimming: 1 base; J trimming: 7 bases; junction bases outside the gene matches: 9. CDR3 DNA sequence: TGCGCCAGCAGCCAAGCTGGGCGGGGGGCTGGGGAGCAGTACTTC. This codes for CASSQAGRGAGEQYF.

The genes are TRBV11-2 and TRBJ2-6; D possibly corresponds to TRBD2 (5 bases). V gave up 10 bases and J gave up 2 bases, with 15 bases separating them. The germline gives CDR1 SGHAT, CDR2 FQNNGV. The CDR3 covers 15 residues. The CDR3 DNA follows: TGTGCCACCCTAGGGAGAGGGACTGGGGCCAACGTCCTGACTTTC. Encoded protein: CATLGRGTGANVLTF.

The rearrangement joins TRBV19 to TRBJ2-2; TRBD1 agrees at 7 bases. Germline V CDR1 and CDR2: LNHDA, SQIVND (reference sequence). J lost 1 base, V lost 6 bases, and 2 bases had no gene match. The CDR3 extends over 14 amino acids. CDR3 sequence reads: CASSRTGNTGELFF. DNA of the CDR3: TGTGCCAGTAGCCGGACAGGGAACACCGGGGAGCTGTTTTTT.

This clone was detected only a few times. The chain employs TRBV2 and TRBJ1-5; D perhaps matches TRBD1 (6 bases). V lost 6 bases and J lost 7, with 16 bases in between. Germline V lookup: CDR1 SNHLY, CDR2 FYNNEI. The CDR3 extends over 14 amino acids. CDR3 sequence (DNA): TGTGCCAGCAGGGAGGGGGGGTTCGGGCAGCCCCAGCATTTT. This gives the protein CASREGGFGQPQHF.

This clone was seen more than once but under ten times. CDR3 amino acids: CASSPLSNQPQHF. For the CDR3, the DNA is TGTGCCAGCTCACCCCTTAGCAATCAGCCCCAGCATTTT. V and J are TRBV18 and TRBJ1-5; D is unclear. CDR1 and CDR2 from the germline V gene are KGHSH and LQKENI. Trimming removed 3 bases from V and 0 bases from J, with 3 bases in between. The CDR3 is 13 amino acids.

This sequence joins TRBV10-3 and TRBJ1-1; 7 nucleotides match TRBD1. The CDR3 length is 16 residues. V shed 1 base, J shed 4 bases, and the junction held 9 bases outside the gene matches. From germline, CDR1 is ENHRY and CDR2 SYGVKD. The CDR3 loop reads CAISEFGRQGRTEAFF. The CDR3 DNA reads TGTGCCATCAGTGAGTTTGGGCGACAGGGCCGCACTGAAGCTTTCTTT.

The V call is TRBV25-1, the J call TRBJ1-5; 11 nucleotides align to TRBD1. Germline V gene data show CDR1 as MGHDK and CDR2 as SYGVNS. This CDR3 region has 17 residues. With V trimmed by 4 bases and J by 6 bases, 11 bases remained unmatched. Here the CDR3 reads CASSGAPGTGGGQPQHF. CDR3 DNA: TGTGCCAGCAGTGGCGCCCCCGGGACAGGGGGAGGTCAGCCCCAGCATTTT.

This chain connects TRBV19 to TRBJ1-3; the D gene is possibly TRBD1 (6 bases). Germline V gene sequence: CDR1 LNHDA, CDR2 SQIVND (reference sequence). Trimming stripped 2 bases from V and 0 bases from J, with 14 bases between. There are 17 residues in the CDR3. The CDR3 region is CASSIKDSRLSGNTIYF. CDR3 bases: TGTGCCAGTAGTATAAAGGACAGCCGCCTCTCTGGAAACACCATATATTTT.

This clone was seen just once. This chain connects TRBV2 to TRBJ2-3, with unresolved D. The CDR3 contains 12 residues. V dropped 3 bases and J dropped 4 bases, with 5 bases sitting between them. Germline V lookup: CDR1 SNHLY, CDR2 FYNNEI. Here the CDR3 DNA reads TGTGCCAGCAGTGACCGGGCAGATACGCAGTATTTT. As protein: CASSDRADTQYF.

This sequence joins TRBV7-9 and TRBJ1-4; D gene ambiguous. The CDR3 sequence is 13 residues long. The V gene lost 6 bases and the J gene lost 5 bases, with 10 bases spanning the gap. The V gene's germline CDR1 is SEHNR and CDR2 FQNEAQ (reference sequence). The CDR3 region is CASSGGINEKLFF. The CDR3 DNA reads TGTGCCAGCAGTGGAGGGATAAATGAAAAACTGTTTTTT.

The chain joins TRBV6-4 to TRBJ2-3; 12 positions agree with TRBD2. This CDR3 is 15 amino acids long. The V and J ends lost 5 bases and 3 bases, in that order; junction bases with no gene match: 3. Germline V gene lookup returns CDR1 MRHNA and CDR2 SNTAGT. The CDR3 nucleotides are TGTGCCAGCAGTCCGACTAGCGGGGGAACAGATACGCAGTATTTT. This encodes CASSPTSGGTDTQYF.

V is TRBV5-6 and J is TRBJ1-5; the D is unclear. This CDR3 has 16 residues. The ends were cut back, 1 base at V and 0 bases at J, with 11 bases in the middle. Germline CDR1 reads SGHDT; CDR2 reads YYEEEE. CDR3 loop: CASSLRSGISNQPQHF. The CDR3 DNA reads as TGTGCCAGCAGCTTGAGGTCGGGGATTAGCAATCAGCCCCAGCATTTT.

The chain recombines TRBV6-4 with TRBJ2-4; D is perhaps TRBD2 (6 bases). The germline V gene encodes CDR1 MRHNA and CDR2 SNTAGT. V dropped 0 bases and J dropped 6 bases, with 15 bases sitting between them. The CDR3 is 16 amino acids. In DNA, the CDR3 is TGTGCCAGCAGTGACTCGACTAGTAACCGGGGAAACATTCAGTACTTC. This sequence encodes CASSDSTSNRGNIQYF.

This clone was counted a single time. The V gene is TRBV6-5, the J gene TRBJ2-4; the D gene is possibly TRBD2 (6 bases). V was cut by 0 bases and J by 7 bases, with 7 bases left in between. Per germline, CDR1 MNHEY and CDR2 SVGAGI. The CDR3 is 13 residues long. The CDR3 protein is CASSYSGRNIQYF. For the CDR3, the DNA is TGTGCCAGCAGTTACTCAGGGAGGAACATTCAGTACTTC.

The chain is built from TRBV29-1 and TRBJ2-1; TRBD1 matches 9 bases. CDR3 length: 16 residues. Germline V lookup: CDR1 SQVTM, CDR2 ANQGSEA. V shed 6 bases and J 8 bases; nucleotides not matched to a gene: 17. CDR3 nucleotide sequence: TGCAGCGTACTGGGAACAGGGGGCTTAAGGAGGGATGAGCAGTTCTTC. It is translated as CSVLGTGGLRRDEQFF.

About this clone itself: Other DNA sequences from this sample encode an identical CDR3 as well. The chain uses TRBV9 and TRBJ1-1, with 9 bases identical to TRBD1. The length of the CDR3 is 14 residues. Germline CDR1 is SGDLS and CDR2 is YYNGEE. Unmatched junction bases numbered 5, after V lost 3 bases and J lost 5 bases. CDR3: CASSGQGVGTEAFF. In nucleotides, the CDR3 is TGTGCCAGCAGCGGACAGGGGGTAGGGACTGAAGCTTTCTTT.

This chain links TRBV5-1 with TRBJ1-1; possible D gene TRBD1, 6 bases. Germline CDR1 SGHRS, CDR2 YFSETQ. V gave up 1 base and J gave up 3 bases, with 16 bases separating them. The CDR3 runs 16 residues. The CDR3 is CASSLYPGGKDTEAFF. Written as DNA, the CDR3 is TGCGCCAGCAGCTTGTATCCGGGGGGCAAGGACACTGAAGCTTTCTTT.

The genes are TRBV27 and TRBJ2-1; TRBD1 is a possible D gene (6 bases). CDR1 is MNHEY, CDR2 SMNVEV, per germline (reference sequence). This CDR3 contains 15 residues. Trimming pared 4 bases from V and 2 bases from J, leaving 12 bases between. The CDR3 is CASSSGHLTYNEQFF. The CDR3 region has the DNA TGTGCCAGCAGTTCGGGACACTTAACCTACAATGAGCAGTTCTTC.

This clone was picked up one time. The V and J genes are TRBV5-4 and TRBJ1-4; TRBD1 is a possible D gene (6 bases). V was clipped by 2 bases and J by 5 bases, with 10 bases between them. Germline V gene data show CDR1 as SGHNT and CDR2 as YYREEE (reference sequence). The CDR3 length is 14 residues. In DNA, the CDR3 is TGTGCCAGCAGCTTAGACAGGATGAATGAAAAACTGTTTTTT. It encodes CASSLDRMNEKLFF.

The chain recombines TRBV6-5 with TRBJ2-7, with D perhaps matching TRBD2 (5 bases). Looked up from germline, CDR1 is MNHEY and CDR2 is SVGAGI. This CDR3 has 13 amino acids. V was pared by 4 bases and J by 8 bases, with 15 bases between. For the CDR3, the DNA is TGTGCCAGCAGTTCCGGACTGGGAGACAAGCAGTACTTC. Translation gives CASSSGLGDKQYF.

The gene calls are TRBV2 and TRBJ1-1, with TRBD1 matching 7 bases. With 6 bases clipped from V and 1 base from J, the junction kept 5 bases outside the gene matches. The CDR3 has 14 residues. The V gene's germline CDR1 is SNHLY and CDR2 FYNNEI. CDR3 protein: CASRTRGANTEAFF. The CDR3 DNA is TGTGCCAGCAGAACCAGGGGGGCGAACACTGAAGCTTTCTTT.

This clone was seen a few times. This CDR3 is CAWSSGTGGRSSFF. The CDR3 DNA is TGTGCCTGGAGCAGCGGGACAGGGGGACGTTCATCTTTCTTT. The chain joins TRBV30 to TRBJ1-1; 11 bases match TRBD1. The germline CDR1 and CDR2 sequences are GTSNPN and SVGIG (reference sequence). The ends lost 3 bases at V and 12 bases at J; junction bases unmatched: 12. The CDR3 contains 14 residues.

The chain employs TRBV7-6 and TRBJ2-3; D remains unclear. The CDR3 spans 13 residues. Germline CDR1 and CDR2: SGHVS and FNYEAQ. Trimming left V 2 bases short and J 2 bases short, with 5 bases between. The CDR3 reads CASSLTNTDTQYF. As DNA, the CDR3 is TGTGCCAGCAGCTTAACAAACACAGATACGCAGTATTTT.

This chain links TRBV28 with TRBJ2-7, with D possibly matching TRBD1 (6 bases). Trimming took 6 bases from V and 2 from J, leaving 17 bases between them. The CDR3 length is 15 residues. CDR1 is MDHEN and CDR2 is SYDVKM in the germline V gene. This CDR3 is CASSKTGLVPYEQYF. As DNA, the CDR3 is TGTGCCAGCAGCAAGACAGGTCTGGTCCCCTACGAGCAGTACTTC.

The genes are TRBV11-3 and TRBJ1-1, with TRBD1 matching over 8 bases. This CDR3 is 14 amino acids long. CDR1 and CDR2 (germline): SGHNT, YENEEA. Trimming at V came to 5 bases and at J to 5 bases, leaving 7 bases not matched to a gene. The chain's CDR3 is CASSQSQGATEAFF. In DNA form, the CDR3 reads TGTGCCAGCAGCCAGTCGCAGGGGGCGACTGAAGCTTTCTTT. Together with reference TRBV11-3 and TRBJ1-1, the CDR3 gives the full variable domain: EAGVVQSPRYKIIEKKQPVAFWCNPISGHNTLYWYLQNLGQGPELLIRYENEEAVDDSQLPKDRFSAERLKGVDSTLKIQPAELGDSAVYLCASSQSQGATEAFFGQGTRLTVV.